This TCR beta chain was identified during a study of T cell clonality in common variable immunodeficiency. The study's findings and limits: Fewer deletions and N-nucleotide insertions were reportedly seen in common variable immunodeficiency TCR beta sequences. Patient heterogeneity in the CVID cohort limited correlations between repertoire features and clinical complications.

The V and J ends lost 0 bases and 0 bases respectively, with 11 bases between them. The CDR3 is 16 amino acids. Looked up from germline, CDR1 is SGHRS and CDR2 is YFSETQ. This clone has at least ten counts. Its antigen is not identified. The CDR3 end falls 3 residues outside the read, so it is completed with the germline J gene. Sequencing input was equivalent genomic DNA from CVID and controls. Sequenced by immunoSEQ multiplex PCR; TCRdb stores in-frame clones only, minus some. There are tens of thousands of clones in the sample, none observed a single time. This chain connects TRBV5-1 to TRBJ2-3, with D unresolved. Sequences were obtained from peripheral blood mononuclear cells. The receptor was isolated from a person aged 18-69 years in good health. The CDR3 DNA, read in part, is TGCGCCAGCAGCTTGGCCGTTACACGTAGCACAGATACG. Encoded protein: CASSLAVTRSTDT. In full, the CDR3 is CASSLAVTRSTDTQYF.